A single sample is the source of the 31 T cell receptor beta chains below, sequenced in a study of blood T cell repertoires in COVID-19. The method was immunoSEQ multiplex PCR; TCRdb's version includes in-frame clones alone and lacks a portion of them. The table records 200,000 to 250,000 clones, over 65% of them present only once. Material for sequencing was PBMCs or T cells enriched from blood (not recorded which). These receptors all stem from a woman aged 60-70 years who had recovered from COVID-19.

Many counts were recorded for this clone. The chain joins TRBV2 to TRBJ2-3; 9 positions agree with TRBD2. Germline V lookup: CDR1 SNHLY, CDR2 FYNNEI. V lost 6 bases and J lost 2; bases outside the gene matches: 9. This CDR3 comprises 16 residues. This chain's CDR3 is CASRRGAGGNTDTQYF. CDR3 sequence (DNA): TGTGCCAGCAGGAGGGGAGCGGGAGGAAACACAGATACGCAGTATTTT.

V is TRBV6-2 or TRBV6-3 and J is TRBJ1-2; 7 bases are shared with TRBD1. Germline V gene data show CDR1 as MNHEY and CDR2 as SVGEGT. This CDR3 region has 13 residues. V lost 2 bases and J lost 8; bases outside the gene matches: 5. The DNA of the CDR3 is TGTGCCAGCAGTTACGACAGGGTGATCGGCTACACCTTC. Protein sequence: CASSYDRVIGYTF.

The chain has TRBV6-5 and TRBJ1-2, with 8 bases matching TRBD1. Looked up from germline, CDR1 is MNHEY and CDR2 is SVGAGI. This CDR3 comprises 15 residues. Losses at the gene ends were 4 bases for V and 8 bases for J; bases not matched to a gene: 12. The CDR3 DNA sequence: TGTGCCAGCAGTTCCACCGGGACAGGTTATGACGGCTACACCTTC. Its translation is CASSSTGTGYDGYTF.

The chain is built from TRBV6-5 and TRBJ2-7, with D possibly matching TRBD2 (5 bases). Germline CDR1 and CDR2: MNHEY and SVGAGI. V lost 5 bases and J 5 bases, leaving 13 bases between the germline ends. This CDR3 spans 13 amino acids. The CDR3 region has the DNA TGTGCCAGCAGTCGGACCCCCGGGGACGAGCAGTACTTC. Translated: CASSRTPGDEQYF.

The chain links TRBV2 to TRBJ1-6; D call uncertain. V lost 7 bases, J lost 10 bases, and 17 bases lay in between. This CDR3 is built from 14 residues. CDR1 is SNHLY, CDR2 FYNNEI, per germline. CDR3 sequence (DNA): TGTGCCAGCATGAGGGAGATTGGGCGATCACCCCTCCACTTT. The encoded protein is CASMREIGRSPLHF.

This clone was seen only a few times. This chain links TRBV12-3 or TRBV12-4 with TRBJ1-6; D is undetermined. The CDR3 covers 12 residues. V lost 3 bases and J 9 bases, leaving 6 bases between the germline ends. This CDR3 reads CASSFFGSPLHF. CDR3 bases: TGTGCCAGCAGTTTTTTCGGTTCACCCCTCCACTTT.

The chain has TRBV11-2 and TRBJ1-1; D is ambiguous. This CDR3 is built from 14 residues. V gave up 1 base and J gave up 4 bases, with 10 bases separating them. In germline, CDR1 is SGHAT, CDR2 FQNNGV. The CDR3 reads CASSLVPPGTEAFF. The CDR3 DNA reads TGTGCCAGCAGCTTAGTTCCCCCGGGCACTGAAGCTTTCTTT. Full variable domain (remainder filled in from reference TRBV11-2 and TRBJ1-1): EAGVAQSPRYKIIEKRQSVAFWCNPISGHATLYWYQQILGQGPKLLIQFQNNGVVDDSQLPKDRFSAERLKGVDSTLKIQPAKLEDSAVYLCASSLVPPGTEAFFGQGTRLTVV.

V usage is TRBV5-8 and J usage is TRBJ1-5; 7 bases map to TRBD1. CDR1 is SGHTS and CDR2 is YDEGEE in the germline V gene. This CDR3 spans 14 amino acids. The J segment lost 4 bases and the V segment lost 3 bases, leaving 4 bases of the junction unmatched. The CDR3 here is CASSSDRRNQPQHF. The CDR3, as DNA: TGTGCCAGCAGCTCGGACAGGCGAAATCAGCCCCAGCATTTT.

The rearrangement joins TRBV19 to TRBJ1-2; 7 bases are shared with TRBD1. J gave up 6 bases and V 5 bases, and 12 bases lay outside the gene matches. The CDR3 is 15 residues long. Germline CDR1 reads LNHDA; CDR2 reads SQIVND (reference sequence). The chain's CDR3 is CASSSARQGDHGYTF. The CDR3 DNA reads TGTGCCAGTAGTTCCGCCCGACAGGGCGATCATGGCTACACCTTC.

CDR3 nucleotide sequence: TGTGCCAGCAGCTTAATCCCGGGGGGGACCGGGGAGCTGTTTTTT. It specifies CASSLIPGGTGELFF. The chain couples TRBV13 to TRBJ2-2, with 8 bases aligning to TRBD2. The CDR3 has 15 amino acids. CDR1 is PRHDT, CDR2 FYEKMQ, per germline (reference sequence). V was clipped by 2 bases and J by 5 bases; unmatched bases: 4.

This clone has only a few counts. The V and J genes are TRBV3-1 (or the pseudogene TRBV3-2) and TRBJ2-7; a possible D gene is TRBD2 (6 bases). Germline loops: CDR1 LGHDT, CDR2 YNNKEL (reference sequence). Trimming cost V 1 base and J 0 bases, with 10 bases left between them. This CDR3 region has 15 residues. CDR3 region: CASSQGSGSSYEQYF. CDR3 DNA: TGTGCCAGCAGCCAAGGTAGCGGAAGCTCCTACGAGCAGTACTTC.

The gene calls are TRBV6-1 and TRBJ1-2; D remains unclear. Germline CDR1 is MNHNS and CDR2 is SASEGT. This CDR3 is 14 amino acids long. Deletions cut 2 bases from V and 0 bases from J, with 7 bases between. The CDR3 sequence: CASSEIPANYGYTF. In DNA, the CDR3 is TGTGCCAGCAGTGAAATACCGGCTAACTATGGCTACACCTTC.

There are a few counts of this clone. This rearrangement joins TRBV6-5 to TRBJ1-4, with TRBD1 as a possible D gene (5 bases). CDR3 length equals 16 residues. The germline V gene has CDR1 MNHEY and CDR2 SVGAGI. V was cut by 2 bases and J by 7 bases, with 17 bases left in between. The CDR3 coding sequence is TGTGCCAGCAGTTACAGGGGCTGGGGCTCTGGTGAAAAACTGTTTTTT. Residues: CASSYRGWGSGEKLFF.

This clone was counted a few times. The chain is built from TRBV23-1 and TRBJ1-5; 9 bases map to TRBD1. TRBV23-1 is recorded as an ORF, its role being uncertain. The length of the CDR3 is 20 residues. The J segment lost 0 bases and the V segment lost 0 bases, leaving 12 bases of the junction unmatched. CDR3 nucleotide sequence: TGCGCCAGCAGTCAATCACTTCGGGACAGGGAGCCTTATAGCAATCAGCCCCAGCATTTT. Amino acid sequence: CASSQSLRDREPYSNQPQHF.

The chain couples TRBV24-1 to TRBJ2-3; 9 bases agree with TRBD1. This CDR3 has 15 amino acids. After removal of 6 bases from V and 2 bases from J, the junction contained 5 bases not matched to a gene. From germline, CDR1 is KGHDR and CDR2 SFDVKD. The CDR3 is CATSPGQGATDTQYF. DNA of the CDR3: TGTGCCACCAGTCCGGGACAGGGAGCCACAGATACGCAGTATTTT.

This chain connects TRBV7-3 to TRBJ2-1; 8 bases agree with TRBD2. The ends lost 5 bases at V and 6 bases at J; junction bases unmatched: 12. The CDR3 sequence is 16 residues long. CDR1 and CDR2 (germline): SGHTA, FQGTGA. The CDR3 loop is CASSRDGGGLFNEQFF. CDR3 sequence (DNA): TGTGCCAGCAGCCGTGACGGCGGGGGGTTATTCAATGAGCAGTTCTTC.

The J gene is TRBJ1-2, the V gene TRBV20-1, with a possible D match to TRBD1 (5 bases). With 4 bases removed from V and 8 bases from J, the gap between germline ends came to 11 bases. This CDR3 region has 11 residues. Germline CDR1 reads DFQATT; CDR2 reads SNEGSKA (reference sequence). The CDR3 DNA sequence: TGCAGTGCTAACAAGGAGGGGGGCTACACCTTC. It codes for CSANKEGGYTF.

V is TRBV20-1 and J is TRBJ1-2, with 7 bases that match TRBD1. Germline CDR1 reads DFQATT; CDR2 reads SNEGSKA (reference sequence). Trimming at V came to 6 bases and at J to 8 bases, leaving 6 bases not matched to a gene. CDR3 size: 11 residues. This chain's CDR3 is CSAQRGQGYTF. The CDR3 DNA is TGCAGTGCCCAAAGGGGGCAAGGCTACACCTTC.

This chain joins TRBV4-2 and TRBJ2-2; D call uncertain. Deletions cut 4 bases from V and 3 bases from J, with 9 bases between. The CDR3 is 14 residues long. Per the germline V gene, CDR1 is LGHNA and CDR2 is YNFKEQ. DNA for the CDR3: TGTGCCAGCAGCCGCGCCTCGGACACCGGGGAGCTGTTTTTT. Translating it yields CASSRASDTGELFF.

The chain is built from TRBV4-2 and TRBJ1-5; D is unclear. CDR1 LGHNA and CDR2 YNFKEQ come from the germline V gene. This CDR3 is 15 amino acids long. V lost 4 bases to trimming and J lost 0 bases, with 10 bases between them. The chain's CDR3 is CASSPVGSSNQPQHF. CDR3 in DNA: TGTGCCAGCAGCCCCGTGGGGAGTAGCAATCAGCCCCAGCATTTT.

This clone came up many times. The rearrangement links TRBV29-1 to TRBJ2-2; 9 nucleotides align to TRBD1. The germline CDR1 and CDR2 sequences are SQVTM and ANQGSEA. The CDR3 runs 13 residues. The V and J ends lost 8 bases and 8 bases, in that order; junction bases with no gene match: 9. The CDR3 protein is CSTRTGDRGELFF. Here the CDR3 DNA reads TGCAGCACTAGGACAGGGGACAGAGGGGAGCTGTTTTTT.

The V and J genes are TRBV5-1 and TRBJ1-2; no definite D call. Per the germline V gene, CDR1 is SGHRS and CDR2 is YFSETQ. V lost 0 bases and J lost 0, with 12 bases in between. The CDR3 extends over 16 amino acids. The CDR3 DNA sequence: TGCGCCAGCAGCTTGGAGTCGGCAGGCCCTAACTATGGCTACACCTTC. This sequence encodes CASSLESAGPNYGYTF.

V usage is TRBV3-1 (or the pseudogene TRBV3-2) and J usage is TRBJ2-3; 14 nucleotides align to TRBD2. J lost 0 bases, V lost 0 bases, and 14 bases had no gene match. Germline V gene lookup returns CDR1 LGHDT and CDR2 YNNKEL (reference sequence). The CDR3 runs 22 residues. The CDR3 reads CASSQEGLSGTSGSRSTDTQYF. CDR3 DNA: TGTGCCAGCAGCCAAGAAGGATTGAGCGGGACTAGCGGGAGTAGGAGCACAGATACGCAGTATTTT.

The V and J genes are TRBV12-3 or TRBV12-4 and TRBJ1-1; TRBD1 might be the D (5 bases). V lost 3 bases to trimming and J lost 5 bases, with 10 bases between them. The CDR3 covers 13 residues. The DNA for the CDR3 is TGTGCCAGCAGTTTTAGGTCAGGGACTGAAGCTTTCTTT. It yields the protein CASSFRSGTEAFF.

This sequence joins TRBV7-2 and TRBJ2-3, with 10 bases that match TRBD2. In germline, CDR1 is SGHTA, CDR2 FQGNSA. The CDR3 covers 14 residues. V shed 1 base, J shed 9 bases, and the junction held 4 bases outside the gene matches. The CDR3 here is CASSLVSGGTTQYF. For the CDR3, the DNA is TGTGCCAGCAGCTTAGTTAGCGGGGGGACGACGCAGTATTTT.

This sequence joins TRBV2 and TRBJ2-1, with 12 bases aligning to TRBD2. The CDR3 contains 16 residues. J gave up 1 base and V 3 bases, and 1 base lay outside the gene matches. The germline V gene has CDR1 SNHLY and CDR2 FYNNEI. CDR3 sequence: CASSEGLAGSYNEQFF. CDR3 nucleotides: TGTGCCAGCAGTGAGGGACTAGCGGGTTCCTACAATGAGCAGTTCTTC.

The chain carries TRBV19 and TRBJ2-7; 14 nucleotides agree with TRBD2. The CDR3 runs 16 residues. Germline values: CDR1 LNHDA, CDR2 SQIVND (reference sequence). After removal of 4 bases from V and 2 bases from J, the junction contained 4 bases not matched to a gene. The CDR3 bases are TGTGCCAGTAGTACGGGACTAGCGGGAGTAACCTACGAGCAGTACTTC. It specifies CASSTGLAGVTYEQYF.

The chain employs TRBV4-3 and TRBJ2-5; D might be TRBD1 (5 bases). Trimming took off 1 base at V and 5 bases at J, with 14 bases between the two ends. Germline V gene data show CDR1 as LGHNA and CDR2 as YSLEER. This CDR3 region has 15 residues. CDR3 nucleotides: TGCGCCAGCAGCCAAGGACGACAGAGACGGGAGACCCAGTACTTC. This translates into CASSQGRQRRETQYF.

The gene calls are TRBV6-2 or TRBV6-3 and TRBJ2-1; 7 bases match TRBD1. With V trimmed by 2 bases and J by 0 bases, 7 bases remained unmatched. CDR3 length equals 17 residues. From germline, CDR1 is MNHEY and CDR2 SVGEGT. This CDR3 is CASSYPVDRSSYNEQFF. In DNA, the CDR3 is TGTGCCAGCAGTTACCCCGTGGACAGGAGCTCCTACAATGAGCAGTTCTTC.

This clone was recorded only once. The chain joins TRBV18 to TRBJ2-7; tentative D call: TRBD2 (5 bases). V was pared by 3 bases and J by 5 bases, with 23 bases between. The CDR3 covers 17 residues. Germline values: CDR1 KGHSH, CDR2 LQKENI. The CDR3 loop reads CASSPGLGEGRIHEQYF. DNA for the CDR3: TGTGCCAGCTCACCCGGGTTAGGAGAGGGCCGGATCCACGAGCAGTACTTC.

This chain connects TRBV5-1 to TRBJ1-3; D gene ambiguous. The V gene's germline CDR1 is SGHRS and CDR2 YFSETQ. V was trimmed by 3 bases and J by 0 bases, leaving 7 bases between them. There are 14 residues in the CDR3. The CDR3 sequence is CASSSPSSGNTIYF. The CDR3 DNA sequence: TGCGCCAGCAGCTCTCCCTCCTCTGGAAACACCATATATTTT. Drawing the rest from reference TRBV5-1 and TRBJ1-3, the complete variable domain is KAGVTQTPRYLIKTRGQQVTLSCSPISGHRSVSWYQQTPGQGLQFLFEYFSETQRNKGNFPGRFSGRQFSNSRSEMNVSTLELGDSALYLCASSSPSSGNTIYFGEGSWLTVV.